The 14 T cell receptor beta chains listed next were all sequenced from one sample in a study of cytotoxic CD8 clonotypes in ibrutinib-treated CLL. Data came from immunoSEQ multiplex PCR; TCRdb stores just in-frame clones and leaves some out. The sample yields roughly 150,000 clones, about four fifths seen once. The material sequenced was PBMCs, taken after 24 months of ibrutinib treatment. The receptors derive from a human donor with chronic lymphocytic leukemia.

The chain joins TRBV30 to TRBJ2-2, with D uncertain. Germline loops: CDR1 GTSNPN, CDR2 SVGIG (reference sequence). The CDR3 totals 15 residues. V was pared by 1 base and J by 5 bases, with 14 bases between. CDR3 protein: CAWSAPRQVTGELFF. Here the CDR3 DNA reads TGTGCCTGGAGTGCCCCTCGTCAGGTTACCGGGGAGCTGTTTTTT.

This chain uses TRBV28 with TRBJ1-2; TRBD1 is a possible D gene (5 bases). This CDR3 has 15 residues. Per germline, CDR1 MDHEN and CDR2 SYDVKM. V dropped 7 bases and J dropped 1 base, with 16 bases sitting between them. The CDR3 protein is CASKEDGGVNYGYTF. CDR3 DNA sequence: TGTGCCAGCAAGGAGGATGGGGGGGTTAACTATGGCTACACCTTC.

The chain combines TRBV5-4 with TRBJ2-1, with TRBD2 as a possible D gene (7 bases). Trimming removed 3 bases from V and 7 bases from J, with 20 bases in between. The CDR3 sequence is 16 residues long. Germline CDR1 is SGHNT and CDR2 is YYREEE (reference sequence). This CDR3 reads CASSSEGGARSNEQFF. CDR3 bases: TGTGCCAGCAGCTCCGAAGGGGGGGCGCGGTCGAATGAGCAGTTCTTC.

This chain joins TRBV6-4 and TRBJ1-1, with TRBD1 as a possible D gene (6 bases). Germline assignment: CDR1 MRHNA and CDR2 SNTAGT. V gave up 0 bases and J gave up 4 bases, with 12 bases separating them. This CDR3 has 15 residues. CDR3 amino acids: CASSDSSGAPTEAFF. CDR3 nucleotides: TGTGCCAGCAGTGACTCTTCGGGGGCGCCCACTGAAGCTTTCTTT.

The chain carries TRBV11-2 and TRBJ2-3; TRBD2 matches 11 bases. The ends lost 2 bases at V and 6 bases at J; junction bases unmatched: 4. The CDR3 is 15 amino acids. Germline CDR1 SGHAT, CDR2 FQNNGV. This CDR3 reads CASSLIAGGMDTQYF. In DNA form, the CDR3 reads TGTGCCAGCAGCTTAATAGCGGGGGGGATGGATACGCAGTATTTT.

The chain is built from TRBV13 and TRBJ1-1, with a possible D match to TRBD1 (6 bases). CDR3 length: 17 residues. Trimming cost V 2 bases and J 0 bases, with 16 bases left between them. Germline-derived CDR1 and CDR2 are PRHDT and FYEKMQ (reference sequence). CDR3 residues: CASSLLLRGGMNTEAFF. The CDR3 coding sequence is TGTGCCAGCAGCTTATTATTGAGGGGGGGAATGAACACTGAAGCTTTCTTT.

The chain is built from TRBV2 and TRBJ2-7; 11 bases agree with TRBD2. The V segment lost 8 bases and the J segment 4 bases; nucleotides outside the gene matches: 7. Germline V lookup: CDR1 SNHLY, CDR2 FYNNEI. CDR3 size: 14 residues. This CDR3 is CASVETSGVYEQYF. DNA for the CDR3: TGTGCCAGCGTTGAGACTAGCGGGGTATACGAGCAGTACTTC.

The V gene is TRBV19, the J gene TRBJ1-1; possible D gene TRBD1, 5 bases. In germline, CDR1 is LNHDA, CDR2 SQIVND (reference sequence). The V and J ends lost 6 bases and 6 bases respectively, with 8 bases between them. The CDR3 runs 11 residues. Written as DNA, the CDR3 is TGTGCCAGTAGCGACAGAGCTGAAGCTTTCTTT. Translation gives CASSDRAEAFF. The whole variable domain, filled in from reference TRBV19 and TRBJ1-1, reads DGGITQSPKYLFRKEGQNVTLSCEQNLNHDAMYWYRQDPGQGLRLIYYSQIVNDFQKGDIAEGYSVSREKKESFPLTVTSAQKNPTAFYLCASSDRAEAFFGQGTRLTVV.

Only a few counts were recorded for this clone. The chain is built from TRBV27 and TRBJ1-6, with 8 positions matching TRBD1. The V and J ends lost 2 bases and 5 bases, in that order; junction bases with no gene match: 5. Germline CDR1 is MNHEY and CDR2 is SMNVEV (reference sequence). The CDR3 sequence is 16 residues long. The CDR3 DNA is TGTGCCAGCAGTTTAGGGACAGGTCTTAATAATTCACCCCTCCACTTT. Amino acid sequence: CASSLGTGLNNSPLHF.

The V call is TRBV19, the J call TRBJ2-6, with 7 bases matching TRBD1. V lost 7 bases and J lost 3; bases outside the gene matches: 12. Germline V lookup: CDR1 LNHDA, CDR2 SQIVND (reference sequence). CDR3 length: 17 amino acids. Here the CDR3 DNA reads TGTGCCAGTACCCAGACAGGGAAAGGGTTTGGGGCCAACGTCCTGACTTTC. Protein sequence: CASTQTGKGFGANVLTF.

This chain connects TRBV7-2 to TRBJ1-2; D gene unclear. The germline CDR1 and CDR2 sequences are SGHTA and FQGNSA. Trimming left V 0 bases short and J 8 bases short, with 10 bases between. This CDR3 is built from 13 residues. This chain's CDR3 is CASSLARVGGYTF. The CDR3 nucleotides are TGTGCCAGCAGCTTAGCGAGGGTTGGAGGCTACACCTTC.

The rearrangement uses TRBV29-1 and TRBJ1-1, with no clear D. V was trimmed by 0 bases and J by 4 bases, leaving 12 bases between them. Germline V gene sequence: CDR1 SQVTM, CDR2 ANQGSEA. This CDR3 has 14 residues. The CDR3 region has the DNA TGCAGCGTTGAAGAAGGGCAGTGGGGCACTGAAGCTTTCTTT. Its protein product is CSVEEGQWGTEAFF.

The chain is built from TRBV5-1 and TRBJ1-5, with a tentative D call TRBD1 (5 bases). V lost 4 bases and J 2 bases, leaving 13 bases between the germline ends. Germline loops: CDR1 SGHRS, CDR2 YFSETQ. This CDR3 is built from 15 residues. CDR3 DNA sequence: TGCGCCAGCAGCACAACCGGGGGAGGCAATCAGCCCCAGCATTTT. Its translation is CASSTTGGGNQPQHF. Complete variable domain (other parts from reference TRBV5-1 and TRBJ1-5): KAGVTQTPRYLIKTRGQQVTLSCSPISGHRSVSWYQQTPGQGLQFLFEYFSETQRNKGNFPGRFSGRQFSNSRSEMNVSTLELGDSALYLCASSTTGGGNQPQHFGDGTRLSIL.

DNA for the CDR3: TGCGCCAGCAGCTTGGATATGGGCTCTGGAAACACCATATATTTT. It is translated as CASSLDMGSGNTIYF. This sequence joins TRBV5-1 and TRBJ1-3; no definite D call. The CDR3 is 15 amino acids. V was clipped by 0 bases and J by 0 bases, with 7 bases between them. Germline values: CDR1 SGHRS, CDR2 YFSETQ.